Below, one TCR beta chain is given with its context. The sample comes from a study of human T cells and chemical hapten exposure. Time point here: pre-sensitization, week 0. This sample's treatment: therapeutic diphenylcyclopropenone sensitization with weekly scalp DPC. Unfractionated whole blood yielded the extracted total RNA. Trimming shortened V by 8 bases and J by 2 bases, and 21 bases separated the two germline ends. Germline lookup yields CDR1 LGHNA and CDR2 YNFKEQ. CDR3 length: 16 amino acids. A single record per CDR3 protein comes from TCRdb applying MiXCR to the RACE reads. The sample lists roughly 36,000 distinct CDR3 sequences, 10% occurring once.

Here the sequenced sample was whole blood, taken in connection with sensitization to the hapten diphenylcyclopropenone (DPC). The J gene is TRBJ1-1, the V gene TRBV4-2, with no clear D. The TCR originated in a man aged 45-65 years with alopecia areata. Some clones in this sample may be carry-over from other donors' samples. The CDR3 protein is CASHPYARAVNTEAFF. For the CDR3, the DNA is TGTGCCAGCCACCCTTACGCCCGAGCTGTTAACACTGAAGCTTTCTTT.